These 4 T cell receptor beta chains came from one sample sequenced in a study of T cell repertoires in cytomegalovirus infection. No antigen is known for these receptors. From the reads, TCRdb called clonotypes with MiXCR, one entry per CDR3 protein. Found here are 900,000 to 950,000 distinct CDR3 sequences, around 32% of them singletons; the top ten hold roughly 13%. The sequences come from cultured CD8+ T cells from PBMCs, collected from culture after CMV antigen stimulation. The receptors were sampled from a human donor in good health (CMV status not recorded). Some clones in this sample may be carry-over from other donors' samples.

The sample holds a few counts of this clonotype. V is TRBV19 and J is TRBJ1-1; 8 bases agree with TRBD1. The germline gives CDR1 LNHDA, CDR2 SQIVND (reference sequence). The length of the CDR3 is 14 residues. Trimming cost V 2 bases and J 7 bases; bases outside gene matches: 6. CDR3 bases: TGTGCCAGTAGTATACGGACAGGGCGGGATGAAGCTTTCTTT. Its translation: CASSIRTGRDEAFF.

This clonotype was seen ten or more times. The chain carries TRBV6-1 and TRBJ2-2; D gene unclear. V was shortened by 2 bases and J by 5 bases, with 18 bases between the two germline ends. The CDR3 runs 17 residues. Germline CDR1 and CDR2: MNHNS and SASEGT. The CDR3 nucleotides are TGTGCCAGCAGTGAATGGGATAGGGTGTCATTGACCGGGGAGCTGTTTTTT. It translates to CASSEWDRVSLTGELFF.

This clonotype was counted a few times. The chain's CDR3 is CASPGGPYNEQFF. CDR3 DNA: TGTGCCAGCCCCGGGGGACCCTACAATGAGCAGTTCTTC. This rearrangement joins TRBV2 to TRBJ2-1, with D tentatively TRBD2 (6 bases). The germline gives CDR1 SNHLY, CDR2 FYNNEI. CDR3 length: 13 residues. The V end was cut by 8 bases, the J end by 2 bases, with 10 bases between.

This clonotype was seen at least ten times. The gene calls are TRBV7-3 and TRBJ2-3, with TRBD2 identical over 11 bases. CDR3 length: 19 residues. Germline V lookup: CDR1 SGHTA, CDR2 FQGTGA. The V and J ends lost 4 bases and 2 bases, in that order; junction bases with no gene match: 14. CDR3 DNA: TGTGCCAGCAGCTCCCCCCAAGGTACTAGCGGGGGCTACACAGATACGCAGTATTTT. It translates to CASSSPQGTSGGYTDTQYF.